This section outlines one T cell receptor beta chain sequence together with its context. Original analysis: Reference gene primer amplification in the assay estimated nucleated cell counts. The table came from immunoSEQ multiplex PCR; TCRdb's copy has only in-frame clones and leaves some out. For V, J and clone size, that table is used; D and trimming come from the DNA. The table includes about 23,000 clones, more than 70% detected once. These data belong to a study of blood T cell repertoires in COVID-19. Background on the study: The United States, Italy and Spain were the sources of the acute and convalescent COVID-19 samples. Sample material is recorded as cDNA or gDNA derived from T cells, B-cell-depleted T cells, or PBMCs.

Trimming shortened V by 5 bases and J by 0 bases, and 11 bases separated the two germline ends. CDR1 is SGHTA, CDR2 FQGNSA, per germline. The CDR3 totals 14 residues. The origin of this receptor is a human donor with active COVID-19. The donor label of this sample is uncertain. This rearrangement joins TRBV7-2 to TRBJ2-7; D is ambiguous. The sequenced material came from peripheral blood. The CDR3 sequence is CASSARYSSYEQYF. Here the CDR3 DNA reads TGTGCCAGCAGCGCAAGGTACAGCTCCTACGAGCAGTACTTC.